The sequence of this TCR beta chain was determined in a study of blood T cell repertoires in COVID-19 (dated by TCRdb to between 2020 and 2021). About the study as a whole: Samples from collaborators originated in the United States, Italy and Spain and spanned both the acute and convalescent phases of COVID-19. The prospective study material was composed of cDNA or gDNA derived from T cells, B-cell-depleted T cells, or PBMCs. Deeply sampled blood TCRbeta repertoires from subjects exposed to, actively infected with, or recovered from COVID-19 were included in the dataset. Samples were obtained from the ongoing ImmuneRACE study (first 160 participants) and from 1,000 to 1,500 subjects provided by 6 global collaborators. Sample metadata almost always included a de-identified subject ID, COVID-19 status, age in years and sex. Where available, HLA class I and class II types were obtained from metadata supplied by the sample provider rather than from assay-based typing. The repertoires were released in a freely available public database meant as a resource for research on the immune response to SARS-CoV-2.

The immunoSEQ Assay, a bias-controlled multiplex PCR, was used to amplify TCRbeta CDR3 regions from genomic DNA. On the authors' methods: The number of nucleated cells in each sample was estimated from the amplification of reference gene primers within the assay. To quantify the absolute abundance of each unique TCRbeta CDR3 rearrangement, sequence reads were collapsed and filtered. For each sample, productive Simpson clonality was calculated as the square root of Simpson's diversity index across productive rearrangements. In its TCRdb copy, this immuneACCESS table keeps in-frame sequences only and misses some clones. Where compared with another copy, unresolved V genes explain less than half of these, and the others have no known cause. V and J calls plus clone size are reproduced from that table; the DNA served to infer D and trimming. This sample comprises around 150,000 clones, 78% of them detected only once. The leading ten clones occupy around 13% of the sample.

Whole blood was collected in K2EDTA tubes by collaborating institutions according to the institutions' own protocols. Collaborator samples were shipped for TCRbeta analysis as frozen whole blood, isolated PBMCs, or DNA extracted from either sample type. The study at large found these results: The amount of clinical and demographic metadata varied by source and participant and was provided uncurated.

Trimming leaves V shorter by 4 bases and J shorter by 6 bases, with the junction holding 2 bases beyond the gene matches. Measured from the cysteine to the phenylalanine, the CDR3 is 13 residues long. Of the read, only the CDR3 DNA is kept; its 39 bases are in frame from base 1. Per the germline V gene, SGHRS is the CDR1 and YFSETQ is the CDR2. Remarks on this clone: Its antigen target is currently unknown. It has no much larger one-base neighbor in the sample; base qualities were not kept.

Sequencing was carried out using peripheral blood. The source of this sequence is a woman of 80 years or more with acute or convalescent COVID-19. The chain joins TRBV5-1 to TRBJ2-2, and 8 junction bases match TRBD1. The CDR3 region reads CASSPTGAGELFF. DNA sequence: TGCGCCAGCAGCCCGACAGGGGCCGGGGAGCTGTTTTTT. Full variable domain (CDR3 extended with the reference TRBV5-1 and TRBJ2-2 proteins): KAGVTQTPRYLIKTRGQQVTLSCSPISGHRSVSWYQQTPGQGLQFLFEYFSETQRNKGNFPGRFSGRQFSNSRSEMNVSTLELGDSALYLCASSPTGAGELFFGEGSRLTVL.